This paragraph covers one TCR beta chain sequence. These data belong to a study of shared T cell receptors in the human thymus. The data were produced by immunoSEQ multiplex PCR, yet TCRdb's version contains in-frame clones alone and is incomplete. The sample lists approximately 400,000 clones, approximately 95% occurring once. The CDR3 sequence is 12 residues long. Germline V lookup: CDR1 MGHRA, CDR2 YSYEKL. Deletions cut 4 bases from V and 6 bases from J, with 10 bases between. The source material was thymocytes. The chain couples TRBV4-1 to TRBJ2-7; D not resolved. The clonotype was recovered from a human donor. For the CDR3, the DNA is TGCGCCAGCAGCCCGTCTCCAGGCGAGCAGTACTTC. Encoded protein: CASSPSPGEQYF.